Shown below are 6 T cell receptor beta chains from a single sample sequenced in a study of T cell responses to AZD1222 COVID-19 vaccine. The protocol was immunoSEQ multiplex PCR, while the TCRdb copy is restricted to in-frame clones and leaves out a portion. The sample shows roughly 120,000 clones, 90% to 95% of them seen only once. This material consisted of peripheral blood, taken on day 0 of AZD1222 vaccination. These receptors were obtained from an adult in good health.

V usage is TRBV6-5 and J usage is TRBJ2-5; 8 bases align to TRBD2. Losses at the gene ends were 6 bases for V and 4 bases for J; bases not matched to a gene: 10. The CDR3 spans 15 residues. The V gene's germline CDR1 is MNHEY and CDR2 SVGAGI. The CDR3 is CASRHAREERETQYF. The CDR3 DNA reads TGTGCCAGCAGGCACGCGCGGGAGGAACGAGAGACCCAGTACTTC.

The rearrangement uses TRBV7-2 and TRBJ1-4, with 9 bases fitting TRBD1. CDR1 is SGHTA, CDR2 FQGNSA, per germline. The junction had 14 bases not matched to a gene; V was cut back by 1 base and J by 8 bases. The CDR3 consists of 18 residues. The CDR3 loop is CASSLVVNSGTGKEKLFF. The CDR3 DNA reads as TGTGCCAGCAGCTTAGTAGTTAACTCCGGGACAGGGAAGGAAAAACTGTTTTTT.

This chain uses TRBV18 with TRBJ1-1; D gene ambiguous. V was pared by 2 bases and J by 10 bases, with 14 bases between. The CDR3 covers 13 residues. The germline V gene has CDR1 KGHSH and CDR2 LQKENI. This CDR3 is CASSPVPEARAFF. The CDR3 nucleotides read TGTGCCAGCTCACCAGTGCCCGAAGCCCGAGCTTTCTTT.

V and J are TRBV5-4 and TRBJ1-2, with TRBD1 identical over 7 bases. V trimming: 3 bases; J trimming: 0 bases; junction bases outside the gene matches: 2. Germline V CDR1 and CDR2: SGHNT, YYREEE (reference sequence). The CDR3 spans 14 residues. The CDR3 bases are TGTGCCAGCAGCTCCGACAGGGCTAACTATGGCTACACCTTC. This translates into CASSSDRANYGYTF.

The chain is built from TRBV6-5 and TRBJ1-1, with a tentative D call TRBD1 (5 bases). The V gene's germline CDR1 is MNHEY and CDR2 SVGAGI. Trimming cost V 5 bases and J 7 bases, with 11 bases left between them. The CDR3 extends over 12 amino acids. This chain's CDR3 is CASSISGFEAFF. The DNA for the CDR3 is TGTGCCAGCAGTATTTCAGGGTTTGAAGCTTTCTTT.

V and J are TRBV28 and TRBJ2-1; D unclear. Trimming shortened V by 5 bases and J by 4 bases, and 12 bases separated the two germline ends. The germline V gene encodes CDR1 MDHEN and CDR2 SYDVKM. The CDR3 is 14 residues long. CDR3 sequence: CASSRTYSYNEQFF. CDR3 DNA: TGTGCCAGCAGTCGTACGTACTCATACAATGAGCAGTTCTTC.